The following is a TCR beta chain sequence with its context. Its antigen is still unknown. This sample is part of a study of blood T cells in healthy people across ages. General study results and limits: Donor CMV infection status was unknown, possibly confounding age-related changes in expanded clonotypes. Researchers deemed the diversity estimates from one million T cells underestimates. Naive CD4+ cells and diversity were both higher in long-lived donors than in aged donors.

A sample-barcoded 5' primer and a J-beta primer mix were used in a second PCR of about 7 to 12 cycles. TCRdb recomputed calls from the 5' RACE reads with MiXCR, one row per CDR3 protein. The sample lists 750,000 to 1,000,000 distinct CDR3 sequences, approximately 32% occurring once. The CDR3 spans 14 residues. Per germline, CDR1 SGHTA and CDR2 FQGTGA. V lost 5 bases and J 7 bases, leaving 16 bases between the germline ends. The sample was also reused in another study, on T cells of mothers and their children. That paper notes: Overlap in related mother-child pairs always slightly exceeded unrelated pairs, never significantly.

The chain combines TRBV7-3 with TRBJ2-3; tentative D call: TRBD2 (7 bases). The sequence derives from a woman aged 40-49 years in good health. The sequencing sample was made of blood. The CDR3 nucleotides are TGTGCCAGCAGCCTAATGGGGGGGGCCTATACGCAGTATTTT. This translates into CASSLMGGAYTQYF.